The table lists the clone carrying this TCR beta chain with a few counts. Its antigen is unidentified. This CDR3 is built from 15 residues. The V and J ends lost 4 bases and 1 base, in that order; junction bases with no gene match: 2. These data originate in a study of T cells after yellow fever vaccination. Study summary: SMART-Seq v4 Ultra Low Input handled preparation of low-cell-number fractions.

Study-level findings and limits: Peak timing came faster in the weaker secondary response, day 5 versus 15. Contaminating bulk clonotypes could be abundant in FACS-sorted repertoires.

A single record per CDR3 protein comes from TCRdb applying MiXCR to the 5' RACE reads. The sample consists of under 550,000 distinct CDR3 sequences, just over 20% of them appearing once. The chain has TRBV12-3 or TRBV12-4 and TRBJ2-2; 8 bases line up with TRBD1. This specimen consisted of PBMCs, obtained less than 25 days after the first yellow fever vaccination. The receptor comes from a young man who received the YFV17D yellow fever vaccine. CDR3 bases: TGTGCCAGCAGTTCCGACAGGGGGAACACCGGGGAGCTGTTTTTT. Its protein product is CASSSDRGNTGELFF.